Listed here are 2 T cell receptor beta chains from one sample, sequenced in a study of shared clonotypes between healthy human individuals. Libraries were prepared by immunoSEQ multiplex PCR; TCRdb keeps only in-frame clonotypes and omits some of them. This sample carries approximately 2.3 million clones, 85% to 95% of them seen once, and the ten largest clones take 0.39%. Material for sequencing was naive CD4+ T cells from PBMCs. Indicated subset: CD45RA+ positively selected. The receptors were sampled from a man younger than 35 in good health. Some clones in this sample may be carry-over from other donors' samples.

In its sample, this clone was seen once. The chain employs TRBV19 and TRBJ1-3, with D unresolved. CDR1 and CDR2 from the germline V gene are LNHDA and SQIVND (reference sequence). The CDR3 spans 17 residues. The germline V and J ends were trimmed by 1 base and 1 base, with 14 bases remaining between them. This chain's CDR3 is CASSIVGGRRSGNTIYF. The CDR3 nucleotides are TGTGCCAGTAGTATAGTGGGCGGAAGAAGGTCTGGAAACACCATATATTTT. The whole variable domain, filled in from reference TRBV19 and TRBJ1-3, reads DGGITQSPKYLFRKEGQNVTLSCEQNLNHDAMYWYRQDPGQGLRLIYYSQIVNDFQKGDIAEGYSVSREKKESFPLTVTSAQKNPTAFYLCASSIVGGRRSGNTIYFGEGSWLTVV.

A remark on this clone: At one boundary the junction diverges from the germline segment, which might be a read error. This chain uses TRBV28 with TRBJ2-5; D is possibly TRBD2 (6 bases). Germline V gene data show CDR1 as MDHEN and CDR2 as SYDVKM. The CDR3 is made up of 14 amino acids. The CDR3: CASSLSTRRETQYF. The CDR3 nucleotides are TGTGCCAGCAGCTTATCGACTAGAAGGGAGACCCAGTACTTC.